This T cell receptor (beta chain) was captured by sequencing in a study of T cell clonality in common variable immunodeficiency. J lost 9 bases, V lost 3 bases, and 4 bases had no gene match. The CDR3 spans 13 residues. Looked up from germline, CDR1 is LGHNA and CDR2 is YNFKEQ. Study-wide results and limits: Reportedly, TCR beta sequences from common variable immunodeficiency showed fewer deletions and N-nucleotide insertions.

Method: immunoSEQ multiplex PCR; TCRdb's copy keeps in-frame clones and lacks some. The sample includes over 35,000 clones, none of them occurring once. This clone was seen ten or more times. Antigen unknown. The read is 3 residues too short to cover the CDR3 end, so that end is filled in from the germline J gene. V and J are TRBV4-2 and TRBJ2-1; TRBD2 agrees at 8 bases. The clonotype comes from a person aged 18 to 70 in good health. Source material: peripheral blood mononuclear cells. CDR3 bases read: TGTGCCAGCAGCCACCCACGGGGGGGTGAG. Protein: CASSHPRGGE. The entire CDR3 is CASSHPRGGEQFF.